The clone carrying this T cell receptor (beta chain) was counted between two and nine times. The CDR3 is 17 amino acids. The trim removed 2 bases at V and 5 bases at J, leaving 10 bases unmatched. TCRdb's table, derived via immunoSEQ multiplex PCR, lists solely in-frame clones and lacks some. The sample records approximately 230,000 clones, about four fifths being singletons. The data belong to a study of blood T cell repertoires in COVID-19. Overall study context: Italy, Spain and the United States were the sources of the convalescent and acute COVID-19 samples.

Sequenced input: peripheral blood. This sequence joins TRBV23-1 and TRBJ2-1; 9 bases match TRBD1. TRBV23-1 is an open reading frame whose function is uncertain. The receptor was derived from a man at least 80 years old with acute or convalescent COVID-19. The CDR3 bases are TGCGCCAGCAGTCAAACTACCGGGACAGGGAATAACAATGAGCAGTTCTTC. Encoded protein: CASSQTTGTGNNNEQFF.